This TCR beta chain was observed in a study of blood T cell repertoires in COVID-19. Across the study: Sources were T cells, B-cell-depleted T cells, or PBMCs; the material itself was cDNA or gDNA.

This clone showed up just a few times. Profiling relied on immunoSEQ multiplex PCR, and the TCRdb table lists in-frame clones only, not all of them. The sample lists approximately 200,000 clones; 86% were seen once. Those who participated ranged in age from about 18 to 89 years and resided in about two dozen US areas. The J segment lost 6 bases and the V segment lost 3 bases, leaving 4 bases of the junction unmatched. Per germline, CDR1 SGHNT and CDR2 YYREEE (reference sequence). The CDR3 length is 13 residues. The chain uses TRBV5-4 and TRBJ1-2, with 8 bases aligning to TRBD1. The sequence derives from a woman in her twenties or thirties who had been exposed to COVID-19. Sequencing used PBMCs or T cells enriched from blood (not recorded which). The CDR3 coding sequence is TGTGCCAGCAGCTCGGGACAGGTTCATGGCTACACCTTC. The encoded protein is CASSSGQVHGYTF.